The 32 T cell receptor beta chains presented below share a single source sample, sequenced in a study of T cells in Graves' hyperthyroidism and ophthalmopathy. TCR beta CDR3 region amplification was performed from RNA transcripts. In the first-round RT-PCR of the TCR CDR3, the HTBI primer set was used. TCRdb re-derived calls from the multiplex PCR reads in MiXCR, one entry per CDR3 protein. Counted here are hundreds of thousands of distinct CDR3 sequences, under 20% occurring once; the ten biggest clones make up 3% to 4.5%. Sequenced sample: blood. These receptors were obtained from a woman between 25 and 40 years old with Graves' hyperthyroidism.

This clonotype appeared many times. The gene calls are TRBV7-2 and TRBJ1-2, with 7 bases aligning to TRBD1. The CDR3 length is 17 residues. V lost 6 bases, J lost 5 bases, and 18 bases stayed unmatched. From germline, CDR1 is SGHTA and CDR2 FQGNSA. The CDR3 bases are TGTGCCAGCAGTCCCTCCGGGGGGGGGGCAGGGGGGTATGGCTACACCTTC. This translates into CASSPSGGGAGGYGYTF.

This clonotype was observed many times. This sequence joins TRBV5-1 and TRBJ2-1; D is unresolved. The CDR3 sequence is 14 residues long. The V gene's germline CDR1 is SGHRS and CDR2 YFSETQ. The V end lost 0 bases, the J end lost 4 bases, and 8 bases lay between the germline ends. The CDR3 bases are TGCGCCAGCAGCTTGGCGGCTACGTACAATGAGCAGTTCTTC. Protein sequence: CASSLAATYNEQFF.

Comment on this clonotype: At one end, the junction sequence differs from germline, possibly due to a read error. The chain is built from TRBV7-9 and TRBJ2-5, with 8 bases identical to TRBD1. This CDR3 region has 15 residues. From germline, CDR1 is SEHNR and CDR2 FQNEAQ (reference sequence). DNA for the CDR3: TGTGCCAGCAGCTTAAGTTTCAGGGGGCGTGAGACCCAGTCCTTC. As protein: CASSLSFRGRETQSF.

This clonotype was counted only a few times. The V and J genes are TRBV14 and TRBJ2-7, with D unresolved. Germline V gives CDR1 SGHDN, CDR2 FVKESK. This CDR3 contains 12 residues. The V gene lost 0 bases and the J gene lost 2 bases, with 2 bases spanning the gap. The CDR3 DNA reads as TGTGCCAGCAGCCAAGAGACCTACGAGCAGTACTTC. This sequence encodes CASSQETYEQYF.

The V gene is TRBV20-1, the J gene TRBJ2-1; 9 nucleotides match TRBD2. Germline CDR1 is DFQATT and CDR2 is SNEGSKA (reference sequence). Losses at the gene ends were 2 bases for V and 0 bases for J; bases not matched to a gene: 17. This CDR3 spans 20 amino acids. The CDR3 sequence is CSARHPQGLAGSSSYNEQFF. The DNA for the CDR3 is TGCAGTGCTAGACACCCGCAGGGGCTAGCGGGATCTAGCTCCTACAATGAGCAGTTCTTC.

This clonotype showed up just a few times. This chain joins TRBV7-3 and TRBJ2-2, with 7 bases that match TRBD1. Trimming removed 5 bases from V and 4 bases from J; junction bases left unmatched: 7. The germline CDR1 and CDR2 sequences are SGHTA and FQGTGA. The CDR3 consists of 15 residues. CDR3 DNA sequence: TGTGCCAGCAGCCACGCAGGGGGTGGCACCGGGGAGCTGTTTTTT. Amino acids: CASSHAGGGTGELFF.

The J gene is TRBJ1-1, the V gene TRBV4-1; 11 nucleotides line up with TRBD1. The germline V gene encodes CDR1 MGHRA and CDR2 YSYEKL. V was clipped by 1 base and J by 5 bases; unmatched bases: 6. This CDR3 spans 16 amino acids. CDR3 sequence reads: CASSQGGTGGFTEAFF. CDR3 sequence (DNA): TGCGCCAGCAGCCAAGGCGGGACAGGGGGTTTTACTGAAGCTTTCTTT.

In regard to this clonotype: At one end the junction does not follow the germline gene, possibly because of a read error. V usage is TRBV28 and J usage is TRBJ2-5; D is undetermined. The CDR3 spans 11 residues. Per the germline V gene, CDR1 is MDHEN and CDR2 is SYDVKM. The CDR3 region has the DNA TGTGCCAGCCGTTTCAGTGAGACCCAGTACTTC. This gives the protein CASRFSETQYF.

This clonotype was detected many times. The chain recombines TRBV6-1 with TRBJ1-5; TRBD1 matches at 11 bases. Germline-derived CDR1 and CDR2 are MNHNS and SASEGT. This CDR3 has 15 residues. V was clipped by 6 bases and J by 6 bases; unmatched bases: 7. Here the CDR3 DNA reads TGTGCCAGCAGAAAGGACAGGGGGCAGGGTCAGCCCCAGCATTTT. Translating it yields CASRKDRGQGQPQHF.

The table lists this clonotype with many counts. V is TRBV20-1 and J is TRBJ2-1; D ambiguous. Germline lookup yields CDR1 DFQATT and CDR2 SNEGSKA (reference sequence). Trimming took off 4 bases at V and 7 bases at J, with 11 bases between the two ends. CDR3 size: 12 residues. Here the CDR3 reads CSAKEYSNEQFF. The CDR3 DNA follows: TGCAGTGCTAAGGAGTACTCGAATGAGCAGTTCTTC.

The chain is built from TRBV6-1 and TRBJ1-1; TRBD1 matches 12 bases. Trimming cost V 5 bases and J 4 bases; bases outside gene matches: 11. Germline CDR1 MNHNS, CDR2 SASEGT. The CDR3 contains 17 residues. The CDR3 is CASSRGTGTGGSTEAFF. In DNA, the CDR3 is TGTGCCAGCAGTAGGGGGACCGGGACAGGGGGCTCCACTGAAGCTTTCTTT.

Many counts were recorded for this clonotype. CDR3 residues: CAWTRHGTARGNEQFF. In nucleotides, the CDR3 is TGTGCCTGGACCAGGCATGGCACGGCGAGGGGTAATGAGCAGTTCTTC. The rearrangement links TRBV30 to TRBJ2-1, with D perhaps TRBD1 or TRBD2 (5 bases each). Trimming cost V 4 bases and J 7 bases, with 23 bases left between them. The V gene's germline CDR1 is GTSNPN and CDR2 SVGIG (reference sequence). CDR3 length equals 16 residues.

This clonotype was detected ten times or more. The J gene is TRBJ2-7, the V gene TRBV20-1, with 14 positions matching TRBD2. The CDR3 length is 16 residues. In germline, CDR1 is DFQATT, CDR2 SNEGSKA (reference sequence). The junction had 12 bases not matched to a gene; V was cut back by 6 bases and J by 5 bases. The CDR3: CSAPPWTSGRRNEQYF. Written as DNA, the CDR3 is TGCAGTGCCCCTCCGTGGACTAGCGGGAGGCGGAACGAGCAGTACTTC.

This clonotype was seen ten or more times. This sequence joins TRBV11-2 and TRBJ2-7, with D perhaps TRBD2 (5 bases). Germline values: CDR1 SGHAT, CDR2 FQNNGV. V lost 1 base and J 3 bases, leaving 19 bases between the germline ends. CDR3 length: 17 residues. CDR3 DNA: TGTGCCAGCAGCTTAGGTGTGCAGACTACCAACCGCTACGAGCAGTACTTC. It yields the protein CASSLGVQTTNRYEQYF.

This clonotype was seen more than once but under ten times. A clone one base away is much larger, so this may be a read error. This chain joins TRBV7-9 and TRBJ2-2; tentatively, D is TRBD1 (6 bases). The CDR3 contains 14 residues. Germline V lookup: CDR1 SEHNR, CDR2 FQNEAQ (reference sequence). The CDR3, as DNA: TGTGCCGGCAGCTCGACAGGGAACACCGGGGAGCTGTTTTTT. This translates into CAGSSTGNTGELFF.

There are many counts of this clonotype. The chain has TRBV20-1 and TRBJ1-1, with 9 positions matching TRBD1. Germline V gene lookup returns CDR1 DFQATT and CDR2 SNEGSKA (reference sequence). This CDR3 region has 13 residues. Germline trimming cut 6 bases from V and 4 bases from J; bases unmatched to any gene: 6. The CDR3 sequence: CSAEQGAGTEAFF. Written as DNA, the CDR3 is TGCAGTGCGGAACAGGGGGCTGGCACTGAAGCTTTCTTT.

The chain combines TRBV5-1 with TRBJ2-5; D unresolved. The germline V gene encodes CDR1 SGHRS and CDR2 YFSETQ. This CDR3 comprises 16 residues. V lost 4 bases to trimming and J lost 1 base, with 17 bases between them. CDR3 protein: CASSPLVNPIQETQYF. In DNA form, the CDR3 reads TGCGCCAGCAGCCCTCTAGTAAACCCTATCCAAGAGACCCAGTACTTC.

This clonotype has more than one count but fewer than ten. The chain has TRBV6-1 and TRBJ1-6; 10 bases are a match to TRBD1. The germline gives CDR1 MNHNS, CDR2 SASEGT. Unmatched junction bases numbered 1, after V lost 5 bases and J lost 3 bases. The CDR3 is 15 residues long. CDR3 protein: CASSRTGGYNSPLHF. As DNA, the CDR3 is TGTGCCAGCAGTCGGACAGGGGGCTATAATTCACCCCTCCACTTT.

This chain joins TRBV5-6 and TRBJ2-7; 7 nucleotides line up with TRBD2. This CDR3 has 17 residues. Per the germline V gene, CDR1 is SGHDT and CDR2 is YYEEEE. J gave up 3 bases and V 0 bases, and 12 bases lay outside the gene matches. The CDR3 region is CASSLDQTRGSIYEQYF. The CDR3 nucleotides are TGTGCCAGCAGCTTGGACCAGACTCGCGGGAGCATCTACGAGCAGTACTTC. Variable domain in full (rest from reference TRBV5-6 and TRBJ2-7): DAGVTQSPTHLIKTRGQQVTLRCSPKSGHDTVSWYQQALGQGPQFIFQYYEEEERQRGNFPDRFSGHQFPNYSSELNVNALLLGDSALYLCASSLDQTRGSIYEQYFGPGTRLTVT.

This chain uses TRBV18 with TRBJ2-1; 8 bases are a match to TRBD1. In germline, CDR1 is KGHSH, CDR2 LQKENI. V lost 2 bases to trimming and J lost 5 bases; unmatched junction nucleotides: 5. CDR3 length: 15 residues. In DNA form, the CDR3 reads TGTGCCAGCTCACCAGTCGGGACAGGACACAATGAGCAGTTCTTC. It codes for CASSPVGTGHNEQFF.

This clonotype was detected only a few times. This sequence joins TRBV10-3 and TRBJ2-1, with TRBD2 matching over 14 bases. The CDR3 is 16 residues long. From germline, CDR1 is ENHRY and CDR2 SYGVKD. V trimming: 0 bases; J trimming: 6 bases; junction bases outside the gene matches: 1. The CDR3 here is CAISESTSGRANEQFF. CDR3 coding DNA: TGTGCCATCAGTGAGTCGACTAGCGGGAGGGCCAATGAGCAGTTCTTC.

This clonotype occurred a few times. The V and J genes are TRBV27 and TRBJ1-2; D may be TRBD1 (5 bases). CDR1 is MNHEY and CDR2 is SMNVEV in the germline V gene (reference sequence). CDR3 length: 14 residues. The V end lost 2 bases, the J end lost 8 bases, and 15 bases lay between the germline ends. The CDR3 loop is CASSLDYRTIGYTF. The CDR3 DNA is TGTGCCAGCAGTTTAGACTATCGGACAATCGGCTACACCTTC.

The table lists this clonotype with many counts. The J gene is TRBJ2-7, the V gene TRBV27; D is perhaps TRBD2 (5 bases). CDR1 MNHEY and CDR2 SMNVEV come from the germline V gene (reference sequence). Trimming stripped 2 bases from V and 1 base from J, with 9 bases between. CDR3 size: 14 residues. Here the CDR3 DNA reads TGTGCCAGCAGTTTACGAGGACTTTCCTACGAGCAGTACTTC. Protein sequence: CASSLRGLSYEQYF.

This clonotype was picked up many times. The chain employs TRBV6-5 and TRBJ1-1, with D perhaps TRBD1 (5 bases). The V gene lost 0 bases and the J gene lost 1 base, with 15 bases spanning the gap. The CDR3 runs to 17 residues. Germline V gene data show CDR1 as MNHEY and CDR2 as SVGAGI. The CDR3: CASSYSMGVGGNTEAFF. CDR3 coding DNA: TGTGCCAGCAGTTACTCAATGGGGGTCGGGGGGAACACTGAAGCTTTCTTT.

In its sample, this clonotype was seen a few times. V and J are TRBV15 and TRBJ2-1; 9 bases map to TRBD2. Trimming took 0 bases from V and 7 from J; bases not matched to a gene: 1. The CDR3 is made up of 14 amino acids. CDR1 LNHNV and CDR2 YYDKDF come from the germline V gene (reference sequence). The CDR3 sequence is CATSREGLANEQFF. CDR3 DNA: TGTGCCACCAGCAGAGAGGGACTAGCAAATGAGCAGTTCTTC. Filled out from reference TRBV15 and TRBJ2-1, the complete variable domain reads DAMVIQNPRYQVTQFGKPVTLSCSQTLNHNVMYWYQQKSSQAPKLLFHYYDKDFNNEADTPDNFQSRRPNTSFCFLDIRSPGLGDTAMYLCATSREGLANEQFFGPGTRLTVL.

There are a few counts of this clonotype. CDR3 DNA sequence: TGTGCCAGCAAGGAGGATCGTGGGTTTTATCATGTTCAGCCCCAGCATTTT. Its protein is CASKEDRGFYHVQPQHF. The rearrangement uses TRBV3-1 and TRBJ1-5; D unclear. Trimming removed 7 bases from V and 6 bases from J, with 25 bases in between. CDR3 length equals 17 residues. The germline V gene has CDR1 LGHDT and CDR2 YNNKEL (reference sequence).

The V call is TRBV9, the J call TRBJ2-7; maybe TRBD2 (5 bases). Per germline, CDR1 SGDLS and CDR2 YYNGEE. V lost 0 bases to trimming and J lost 3 bases, with 16 bases between them. The CDR3 runs 16 residues. This CDR3 reads CASSVAADPPSYEQYF. The CDR3 region has the DNA TGTGCCAGCAGCGTAGCAGCGGACCCCCCTAGCTACGAGCAGTACTTC.

This clonotype occurred many times. The chain couples TRBV2 to TRBJ2-5, with D maybe TRBD1 (5 bases). There are 12 residues in the CDR3. Trimming removed 8 bases at V and 5 bases at J, with 12 bases between. CDR1 and CDR2 (germline): SNHLY, FYNNEI. This chain's CDR3 is CASLGPRETQYF. Written as DNA, the CDR3 is TGTGCCAGCCTGGGGCCGCGGGAGACCCAGTACTTC.

J is TRBJ2-2 and V is TRBV7-3; 8 positions match TRBD1. The CDR3 runs 16 residues. Germline V gene data show CDR1 as SGHTA and CDR2 as FQGTGA. Unmatched junction bases numbered 4, after V lost 2 bases and J lost 2 bases. The CDR3 DNA is TGTGCCAGCAGCTTAGCCGGACAGGGTAACACCGGGGAGCTGTTTTTT. The encoded protein is CASSLAGQGNTGELFF.

This clonotype was counted ten times or more. V is TRBV29-1 and J is TRBJ2-3; 8 nucleotides align to TRBD1. Germline trimming cut 5 bases from V and 1 base from J; bases unmatched to any gene: 2. Germline lookup yields CDR1 SQVTM and CDR2 ANQGSEA. The CDR3 length is 13 residues. The CDR3 coding sequence is TGCAGCGTTTCGACAGGGGGCACAGATACGCAGTATTTT. It codes for CSVSTGGTDTQYF.

The chain couples TRBV4-3 to TRBJ2-7, with 9 bases that match TRBD1. The germline gives CDR1 LGHNA, CDR2 YSLEER. The CDR3 sequence is 15 residues long. J was trimmed by 7 bases and V by 0 bases; bases with no gene match: 7. The CDR3: CASSQDPGQGWEQYF. In DNA, the CDR3 is TGCGCCAGCAGCCAAGACCCGGGACAGGGTTGGGAGCAGTACTTC.

This clonotype was found many times. The genes are TRBV30 and TRBJ2-7, with D perhaps matching TRBD1 (6 bases). The V gene's germline CDR1 is GTSNPN and CDR2 SVGIG (reference sequence). V shed 0 bases and J shed 4 bases, with 10 bases lying between them. This CDR3 has 13 residues. Here the CDR3 DNA reads TGTGCCTGGAGTGTTGGGGGCAGGTACGAGCAGTACTTC. It encodes CAWSVGGRYEQYF.